Shown below are 10 T cell receptor beta chains from a single sample sequenced in a study of spatial heterogeneity in lung cancer. TCRdb reprocessed the 5' RACE reads via MiXCR and lists one record per CDR3 protein. Found here are some 39,000 distinct CDR3 sequences, under 7.5% of them singletons; the top ten hold about two fifths. Time point indicated: sample taken at primary tumor resection. Material: PBMCs, obtained at surgery. These receptor sequences come from a female donor with early-stage non-small cell lung cancer.

The genes are TRBV29-1 and TRBJ2-2; TRBD2 aligns across 8 bases. Germline V gene data show CDR1 as SQVTM and CDR2 as ANQGSEA. CDR3 length: 14 amino acids. With 7 bases clipped from V and 1 base from J, the junction kept 5 bases outside the gene matches. The DNA of the CDR3 is TGCAGCGGTCGGGGGGGCTTGAACACCGGGGAGCTGTTTTTT. It encodes CSGRGGLNTGELFF.

This clonotype occurred a few times. This sequence joins TRBV18 and TRBJ2-5; TRBD2 aligns across 11 bases. Unmatched junction bases numbered 1, after V lost 3 bases and J lost 4 bases. The germline V gene encodes CDR1 KGHSH and CDR2 LQKENI. This CDR3 region has 14 residues. Here the CDR3 reads CASSPTSGGETQYF. The CDR3, as DNA: TGTGCCAGCTCACCTACTAGCGGGGGAGAGACCCAGTACTTC.

This clonotype was observed many times. V usage is TRBV6-5 and J usage is TRBJ1-2, with a tentative D call TRBD1 (5 bases). V was pared by 0 bases and J by 7 bases, with 9 bases between. CDR1 MNHEY and CDR2 SVGAGI come from the germline V gene. This CDR3 contains 13 residues. CDR3 residues: CASSYSAGTGYTF. In nucleotides, the CDR3 is TGTGCCAGCAGTTACTCAGCAGGGACTGGCTACACCTTC.

With regard to this clonotype: Just one base apart from a much larger clone, this may be a read error. Given the absence of the conserved phenylalanine or tryptophan at the CDR3 end, a read error is likely. The rearrangement joins TRBV7-8 to TRBJ2-3; 8 bases line up with TRBD2. Germline V gives CDR1 SGHVS, CDR2 FQNEAQ. With 5 bases clipped from V and 3 bases from J, the junction kept 10 bases outside the gene matches. This CDR3 region has 16 residues. The CDR3 nucleotides read TGTGCCAGCAGCCTTCGGGGGGGCCCATTGACAGATACGCAGTATTAT. It codes for CASSLRGGPLTDTQYY.

This clonotype has at least ten counts. The genes are TRBV7-2 and TRBJ2-2, with D tentatively TRBD1 (5 bases). The V end was cut by 1 base, the J end by 7 bases, with 10 bases between. The CDR3 sequence is 14 residues long. Germline V gives CDR1 SGHTA, CDR2 FQGNSA. The CDR3 loop reads CASSLVLGVGELFF. The CDR3 nucleotides read TGTGCCAGCAGCTTAGTTTTAGGGGTCGGGGAGCTGTTTTTT.

This clonotype was recorded at least ten times. The chain is built from TRBV4-1 and TRBJ2-3, with 8 positions matching TRBD2. The length of the CDR3 is 16 residues. CDR1 MGHRA and CDR2 YSYEKL come from the germline V gene. V shed 0 bases and J 10 bases; nucleotides not matched to a gene: 12. The CDR3 sequence is CASSQETAGAGLSQYF. In DNA, the CDR3 is TGCGCCAGCAGCCAAGAGACAGCGGGGGCCGGACTGTCGCAGTATTTT.

Many counts were recorded for this clonotype. V and J are TRBV5-1 and TRBJ1-1; D is unclear. This CDR3 is 16 amino acids long. With 0 bases removed from V and 1 base from J, the gap between germline ends came to 13 bases. Germline V lookup: CDR1 SGHRS, CDR2 YFSETQ. The CDR3, as DNA: TGCGCCAGCAGCTTGGGGTCTTGGATTAGGAACACTGAAGCTTTCTTT. Protein sequence: CASSLGSWIRNTEAFF.

This clonotype was found many times. This chain connects TRBV7-8 to TRBJ1-2; no firm D call. The CDR3 spans 12 residues. Deletions cut 2 bases from V and 3 bases from J, with 4 bases between. Per germline, CDR1 SGHVS and CDR2 FQNEAQ. The CDR3 reads CASSLSHYGYTF. The CDR3 DNA sequence: TGTGCCAGCAGCTTAAGCCACTATGGCTACACCTTC.

The V and J genes are TRBV7-8 and TRBJ2-3, with 7 nucleotides matching TRBD1. The CDR3 is made up of 15 amino acids. Unmatched junction bases numbered 6, after V lost 5 bases and J lost 1 base. Germline loops: CDR1 SGHVS, CDR2 FQNEAQ. In DNA form, the CDR3 reads TGTGCCAGCAGCCGTGGGACAGCCGGCACAGATACGCAGTATTTT. Its translation: CASSRGTAGTDTQYF.

This clonotype was seen at least ten times. CDR3 residues: CASSLFGTGDLTGELFF. Here the CDR3 DNA reads TGTGCCAGCAGTTTATTTGGGACAGGGGACCTGACCGGGGAGCTGTTTTTT. The chain has TRBV27 and TRBJ2-2; 10 bases match TRBD1. CDR1 MNHEY and CDR2 SMNVEV come from the germline V gene (reference sequence). The CDR3 length is 17 residues. V lost 1 base to trimming and J lost 5 bases; unmatched junction nucleotides: 7.